This TCR beta chain was retrieved from a study of STAT5B mutations in CD4+ large granular lymphocyte leukemia (dated by TCRdb to about 2022). General notes on the study: When cryopreserved patient cells were available, CD8+ cells were depleted as a first step, and selection with anti-CD4 microbeads followed. The study compared the TCRbeta repertoires of patients with CD4+ T-cell large granular lymphocyte leukemia against the TCRbeta repertoires of healthy blood donors. The purity of purified fractions was confirmed by flow cytometry on FACSCanto II or FACSVerse to exceed 95% among lymphocytes.

The count of this clone is one. The specificity of this receptor is unknown. No base quality information exists; no much larger clone differs at one position. A solitary read yields weak support. Patients with CD4+ T-LGLL were recruited at hematology units in Padova (Italy), Helsinki (Finland) and Shinshu (Japan). Depending on what sample material was available, patient samples were either unselected PBMC or bead-purified CD4+, CD4+CD8+, CD57+ or CD56+ fractions. Somatic STAT5B mutation profiles obtained by deep amplicon sequencing of the same DNA used for patient TCRbeta data were integrated with the patient TCRbeta data. All TCR-sequenced material derived from peripheral blood: patient blood samples and healthy donor buffy coats. Ficoll-Hypaque gradient centrifugation was used to isolate peripheral blood mononuclear cells. Genomic DNA was extracted using the Gentra Puregene Cell and Tissue kit, and a Qubit 2.0 fluorometer was used to quantify it.

The germline V gene specifies SGHDT as CDR1 and YYEEEE as CDR2. At the junction V is shortened by 4 bases and J by 2 bases, with 12 bases in between. The CDR3 covers 14 residues, taking in both the cysteine and the phenylalanine. Just the 42-base CDR3 DNA is kept, in frame starting at base 1. Study-wide conclusions, independent of this receptor: The data were not HLA-matched, and the higher clonality in CD4+ T-LGLL than in CD8+ T-LGLL could be due to the relatively small sample size. Greater clonality appeared to be present in CD4-sorted patient repertoires than in healthy CD4+ repertoires, and the difference was retained after the putative leukemic clones were removed. Patient cell sources varied, and just 6 or 7 CD4-sorted patient samples were included in the clonality comparison against healthy controls. TRBV06-family usage was enriched among the top patient clones (8/27) compared with healthy controls (2/35). Main leukemic clonotypes were private to each patient, although 20% to 30% appeared at low frequency in other patients' non-leukemic repertoires.

The immunoSEQ assay at survey resolution was used to sequence TCRbeta rearrangements from genomic DNA. In the source study's methods: Clonotypes representing more than 5% of the repertoire were considered putative leukemic clones, and around 57 such clones were identified across approximately 29 patients. In the TCR sequencing data, the lowest productive clonotype frequency that could be detected was 2.59 x 10-5. Only productive TCRbeta rearrangements, meaning sequences that were complete and in-frame, were kept for the analyses. Sample clonality was computed as Simpson clonality in the immunoSEQ Analyzer version 3.0. Based on frequency, clones were grouped as very rare, small, medium, large (1-20%) or hyperexpanded (>20%). Generation probabilities were estimated with OLGA 1.2.3, V-gene circos plots were made with VDJtools, specificities were searched in VDJdb, and CDR3 motifs were identified with GLIPH. This immuneACCESS table, as held by TCRdb, lists in-frame sequences with V and J called but not all clones. Of the missing ones, under half trace to an unresolved V gene in checked studies; the others have no known cause. For V, J and clone size, that table is used; D and trimming come from the DNA. Within this sample are around 150 clones, with about three quarters of them counted one time only. The ten largest clones add up to around 98.5% of the sample.

In this chain, TRBV5-6 is recombined with TRBJ1-2; the D segment could be TRBD1, given 6 matching bases. The source of this sequence is a man aged 80 or over with CD4+ T-cell large granular lymphocyte leukemia. Sequencing used PBMCs. The DNA sequence is TGTGCCAGCAGCCAGGGGACGGGGAACTATGGCTACACCTTC. Its translation reads: CASSQGTGNYGYTF.